Listed here are 5 T cell receptor beta chains from one sample, sequenced in a study of T-cell memory formation after mild COVID-19. TCRdb fed the 5' RACE reads into MiXCR, producing one record per CDR3 protein. The sample includes a few hundred thousand distinct CDR3 sequences, more than 20% of them seen just once. Sequences were obtained from PBMCs or a T cell subset sorted from them (not recorded which). These receptors originate from a man aged 18 to 30 who had mild COVID-19 (a few samples of this study predate the infection). Cell type and time point are not known.

The chain combines TRBV18 with TRBJ2-7; D tentatively fits TRBD1 or TRBD2 (5 bases each). Germline CDR1 is KGHSH and CDR2 is LQKENI. V lost 3 bases, J lost 3 bases, and 9 bases lay in between. The CDR3 has 13 amino acids. The CDR3 bases are TGTGCCAGCTCACCGGGACCACTCTACGAGCAGTACGTC. This codes for CASSPGPLYEQYV.

This clonotype appeared a few times. The gene calls are TRBV6-5 and TRBJ2-3; 8 bases are shared with TRBD1. The J segment lost 0 bases and the V segment lost 6 bases, leaving 8 bases of the junction unmatched. The length of the CDR3 is 16 residues. Per germline, CDR1 MNHEY and CDR2 SVGAGI. The CDR3 sequence is CASSRQGILSTDTQYF. Written as DNA, the CDR3 is TGTGCCAGCAGCCGACAGGGGATTCTTAGCACAGATACGCAGTATTTT.

The rearrangement links TRBV20-1 to TRBJ2-2; 8 nucleotides align to TRBD1. Looked up from germline, CDR1 is DFQATT and CDR2 is SNEGSKA (reference sequence). The CDR3 runs 16 residues. The trim removed 6 bases at V and 4 bases at J, leaving 13 bases unmatched. The CDR3 spells CSARELGQGFTGELFF. CDR3 DNA sequence: TGCAGTGCCCGAGAACTCGGACAGGGCTTCACCGGGGAGCTGTTTTTT.

The chain links TRBV20-1 to TRBJ1-1; D is undetermined. The V end was cut by 0 bases, the J end by 1 base, with 12 bases between. This CDR3 region has 15 residues. The germline V gene encodes CDR1 DFQATT and CDR2 SNEGSKA (reference sequence). This CDR3 is CSARDLKLANTEAFF. For the CDR3, the DNA is TGCAGTGCTAGAGATCTTAAGCTAGCGAACACTGAAGCTTTCTTT.

The count of this clonotype is one. The V gene is TRBV6-2 or TRBV6-3, the J gene TRBJ2-7; D gene unclear. V lost 6 bases to trimming and J lost 3 bases, with 12 bases between them. Germline CDR1 and CDR2: MNHEY and SVGEGT. The CDR3 runs 13 residues. CDR3 in DNA: TGTGCCAGCAGCCTATTTACTTTCTACGAGCAGTACTTC. Its protein product is CASSLFTFYEQYF.